This TCR beta chain was sequenced during a study of CD8 T cells in Susac syndrome. Findings and caveats of the study: The number of Susac-specific public clones found was more than 15 in total CD8+ repertoires and a few in CD8+ TEMRA repertoires.

Random hexamers served to reverse transcribe roughly 0.5 to 1 ug RNA. Each CDR3 protein gets one entry after TCRdb re-called the immunoSEQ multiplex PCR reads with MiXCR. Of 100,000 to 150,000 distinct CDR3 sequences in the sample, around 96% were seen once. In its sample, this clonotype was seen once. Its specificity is not known. Losses at the gene ends were 1 base for V and 7 bases for J; bases not matched to a gene: 5. CDR3 length: 15 residues. From germline, CDR1 is LGHNA and CDR2 YSLEER. Negative isolation yielded CD8+ and CD4+ T cells; FACS enriched TEMRA cells. The chain links TRBV4-3 to TRBJ1-4; 8 nucleotides match TRBD1. The TCR sequence derives from a human donor with Susac syndrome. Source material: CD8+ T cells from PBMCs. This CDR3 reads CASSQVSGGGEKLFF. The DNA of the CDR3 is TGCGCCAGCAGCCAAGTTTCAGGGGGCGGTGAAAAACTGTTTTTT.